This T cell receptor beta chain was recorded in a study of CD8 T cells in ankylosing spondylitis. TCRdb re-analysed the 5' RACE reads in MiXCR, keeping a single row per CDR3 protein. The sample includes approximately 40,000 distinct CDR3 sequences, 6% of them seen just once. General observations from the study: Several of the motif variants were reported before in synovial fluid and blood from reactive arthritis. Significant enrichment of disease-linked clones was reported in matched ankylosing spondylitis synovial fluid. Within peripheral blood, clones linked to disease were CD8+ and relatively rare.

This clonotype has a count of ten or more. What it binds is unknown. CDR3 length equals 14 residues. Germline V gene data show CDR1 as SGHDN and CDR2 as FVKESK. V lost 4 bases and J 12 bases, leaving 19 bases between the germline ends. The gene calls are TRBV14 and TRBJ2-1; tentatively, D is TRBD1 or TRBD2 (5 bases each). Sequencing was performed on blood, either unsorted or a sorted T cell fraction (not recorded which). This TCR was sampled from a male donor with ankylosing spondylitis or in good health (not recorded which). DNA for the CDR3: TGTGCCAGCAGCCTCGGTGGGGGTATTGTCGGGCAGTTCTTC. Translation: CASSLGGGIVGQFF.